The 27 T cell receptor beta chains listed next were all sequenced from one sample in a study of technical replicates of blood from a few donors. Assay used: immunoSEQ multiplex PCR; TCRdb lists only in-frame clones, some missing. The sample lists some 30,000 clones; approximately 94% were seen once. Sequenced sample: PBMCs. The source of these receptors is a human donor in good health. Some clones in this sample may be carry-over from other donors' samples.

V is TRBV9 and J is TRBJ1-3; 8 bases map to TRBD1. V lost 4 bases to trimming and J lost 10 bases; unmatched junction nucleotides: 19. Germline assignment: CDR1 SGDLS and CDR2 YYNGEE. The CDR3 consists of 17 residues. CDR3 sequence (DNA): TGTGCCAGCAGCTTAAGGTTGGGGACAGGCCTCGACGAAACCATATATTTT. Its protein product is CASSLRLGTGLDETIYF. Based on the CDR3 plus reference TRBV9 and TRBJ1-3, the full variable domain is DSGVTQTPKHLITATGQRVTLRCSPRSGDLSVYWYQQSLDQGLQFLIQYYNGEERAKGNILERFSAQQFPDLHSELNLSSLELGDSALYFCASSLRLGTGLDETIYFGEGSWLTVV.

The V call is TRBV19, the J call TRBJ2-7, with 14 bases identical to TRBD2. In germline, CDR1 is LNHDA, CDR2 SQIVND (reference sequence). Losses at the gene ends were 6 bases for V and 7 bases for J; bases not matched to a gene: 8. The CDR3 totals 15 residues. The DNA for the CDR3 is TGTGCCAGTAGCCCGACTAGCGGGAGGGCCGATGAGCAGTACTTC. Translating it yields CASSPTSGRADEQYF.

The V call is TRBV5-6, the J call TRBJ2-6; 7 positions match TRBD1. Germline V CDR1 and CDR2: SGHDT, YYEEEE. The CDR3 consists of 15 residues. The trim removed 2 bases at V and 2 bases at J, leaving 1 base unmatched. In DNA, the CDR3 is TGTGCCAGCAGCTTCCAGGGGGCTGGGGCCAACGTCCTGACTTTC. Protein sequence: CASSFQGAGANVLTF.

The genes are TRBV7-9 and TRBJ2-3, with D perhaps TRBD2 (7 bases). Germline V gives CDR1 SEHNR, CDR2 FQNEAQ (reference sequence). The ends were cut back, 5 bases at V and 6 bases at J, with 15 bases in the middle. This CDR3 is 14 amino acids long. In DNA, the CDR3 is TGTGCCAGCAGCCCTAGGGGGGGATCGGATACGCAGTATTTT. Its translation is CASSPRGGSDTQYF. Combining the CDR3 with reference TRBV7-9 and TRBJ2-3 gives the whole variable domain DTGVSQNPRHKITKRGQNVTFRCDPISEHNRLYWYRQTLGQGPEFLTYFQNEAQLEKSRLLSDRFSAERPKGSFSTLEIQRTEQGDSAMYLCASSPRGGSDTQYFGPGTRLTVL.

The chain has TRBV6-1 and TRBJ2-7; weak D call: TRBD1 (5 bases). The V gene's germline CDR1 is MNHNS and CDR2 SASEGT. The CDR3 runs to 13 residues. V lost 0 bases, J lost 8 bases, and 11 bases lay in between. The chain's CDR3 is CASSEAFQGQQYF. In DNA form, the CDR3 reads TGTGCCAGCAGTGAAGCATTCCAGGGCCAGCAGTACTTC.

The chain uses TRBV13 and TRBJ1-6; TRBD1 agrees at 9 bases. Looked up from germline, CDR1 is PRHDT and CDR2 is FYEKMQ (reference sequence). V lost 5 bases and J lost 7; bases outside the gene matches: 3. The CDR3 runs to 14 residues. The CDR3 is CASSLGQGNSPLHF. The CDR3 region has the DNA TGTGCCAGCAGCCTCGGACAGGGGAATTCACCCCTCCACTTT.

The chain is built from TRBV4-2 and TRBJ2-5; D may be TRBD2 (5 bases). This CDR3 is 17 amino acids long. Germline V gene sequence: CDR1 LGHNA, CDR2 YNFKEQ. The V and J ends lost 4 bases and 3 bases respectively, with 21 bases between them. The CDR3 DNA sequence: TGTGCCAGCAGCCTAAGTCTCGGCGTCGACGGGGAAGAGACCCAGTACTTC. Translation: CASSLSLGVDGEETQYF.

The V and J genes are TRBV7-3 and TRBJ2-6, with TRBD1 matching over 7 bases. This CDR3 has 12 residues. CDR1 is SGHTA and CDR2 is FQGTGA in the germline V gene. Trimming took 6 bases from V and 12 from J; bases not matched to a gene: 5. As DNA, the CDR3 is TGTGCCAGCAGACAAGCAGGGGGCGTCCTGACTTTC. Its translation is CASRQAGGVLTF.

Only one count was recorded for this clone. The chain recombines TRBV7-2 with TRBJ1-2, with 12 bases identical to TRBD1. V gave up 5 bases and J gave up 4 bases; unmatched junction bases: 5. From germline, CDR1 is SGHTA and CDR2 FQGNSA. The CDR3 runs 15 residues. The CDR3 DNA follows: TGTGCCAGCAGCCAGGGACAGGGGGCTGGCTATGGCTACACCTTC. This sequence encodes CASSQGQGAGYGYTF.

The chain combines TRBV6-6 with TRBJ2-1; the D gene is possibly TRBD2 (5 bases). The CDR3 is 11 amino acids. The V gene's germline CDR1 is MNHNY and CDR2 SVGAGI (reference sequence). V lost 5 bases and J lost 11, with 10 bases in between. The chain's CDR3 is CASSPADKQFF. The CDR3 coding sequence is TGTGCCAGCAGTCCAGCGGATAAGCAGTTCTTC.

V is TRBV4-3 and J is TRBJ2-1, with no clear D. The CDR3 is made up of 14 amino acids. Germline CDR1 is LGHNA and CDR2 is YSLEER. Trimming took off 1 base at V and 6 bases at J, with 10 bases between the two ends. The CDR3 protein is CASSQAFLPNEQFF. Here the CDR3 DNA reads TGCGCCAGCAGCCAAGCGTTCCTTCCCAATGAGCAGTTCTTC.

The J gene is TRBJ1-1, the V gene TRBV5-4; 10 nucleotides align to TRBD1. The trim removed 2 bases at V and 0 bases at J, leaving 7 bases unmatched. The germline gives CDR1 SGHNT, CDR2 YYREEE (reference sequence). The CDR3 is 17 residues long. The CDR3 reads CASSLGQGGTVNTEAFF. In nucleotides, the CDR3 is TGTGCCAGCAGCTTAGGACAGGGGGGGACGGTGAACACTGAAGCTTTCTTT.

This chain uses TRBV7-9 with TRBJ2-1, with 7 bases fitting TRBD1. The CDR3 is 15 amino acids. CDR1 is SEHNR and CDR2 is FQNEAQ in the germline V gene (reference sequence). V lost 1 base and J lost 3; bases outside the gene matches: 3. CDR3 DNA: TGTGCCAGCAGCTTAGGGGACAGCGTCTACAATGAGCAGTTCTTC. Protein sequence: CASSLGDSVYNEQFF. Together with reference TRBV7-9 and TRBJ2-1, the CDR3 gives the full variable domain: DTGVSQNPRHKITKRGQNVTFRCDPISEHNRLYWYRQTLGQGPEFLTYFQNEAQLEKSRLLSDRFSAERPKGSFSTLEIQRTEQGDSAMYLCASSLGDSVYNEQFFGPGTRLTVL.

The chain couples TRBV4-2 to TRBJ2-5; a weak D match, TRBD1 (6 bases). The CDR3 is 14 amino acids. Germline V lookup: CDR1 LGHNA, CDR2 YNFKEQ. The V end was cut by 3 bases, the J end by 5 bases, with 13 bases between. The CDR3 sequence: CASSQSGGGETQYF. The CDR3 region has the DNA TGTGCCAGCAGCCAGTCTGGGGGCGGGGAGACCCAGTACTTC.

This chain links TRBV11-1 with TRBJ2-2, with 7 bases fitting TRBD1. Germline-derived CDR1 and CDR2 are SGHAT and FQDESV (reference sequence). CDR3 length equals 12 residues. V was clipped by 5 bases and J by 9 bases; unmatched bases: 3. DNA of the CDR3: TGTGCCAGCAGCCAGACAGGGCGGGAGCTGTTTTTT. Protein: CASSQTGRELFF.

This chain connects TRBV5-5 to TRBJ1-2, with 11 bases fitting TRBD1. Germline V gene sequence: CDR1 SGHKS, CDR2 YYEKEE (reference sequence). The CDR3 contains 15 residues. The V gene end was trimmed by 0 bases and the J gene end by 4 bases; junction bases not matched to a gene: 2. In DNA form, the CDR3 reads TGTGCCAGCAGCTTGGGGACAGGGGGCGGCTATGGCTACACCTTC. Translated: CASSLGTGGGYGYTF.

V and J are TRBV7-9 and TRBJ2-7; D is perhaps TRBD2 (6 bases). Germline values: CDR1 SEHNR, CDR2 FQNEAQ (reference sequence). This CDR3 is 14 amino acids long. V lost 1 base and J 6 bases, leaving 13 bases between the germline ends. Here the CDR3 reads CASSLGGGTGEQYF. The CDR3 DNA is TGTGCCAGCAGCTTAGGGGGCGGGACGGGCGAGCAGTACTTC.

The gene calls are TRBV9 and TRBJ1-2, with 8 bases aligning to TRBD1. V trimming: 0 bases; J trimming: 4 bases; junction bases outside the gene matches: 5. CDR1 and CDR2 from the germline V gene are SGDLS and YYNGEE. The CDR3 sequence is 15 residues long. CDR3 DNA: TGTGCCAGCAGCGTAGCGCGACAGGGGATCTATGGCTACACCTTC. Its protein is CASSVARQGIYGYTF. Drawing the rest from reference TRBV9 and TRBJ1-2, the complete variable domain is DSGVTQTPKHLITATGQRVTLRCSPRSGDLSVYWYQQSLDQGLQFLIQYYNGEERAKGNILERFSAQQFPDLHSELNLSSLELGDSALYFCASSVARQGIYGYTFGSGTRLTVV.

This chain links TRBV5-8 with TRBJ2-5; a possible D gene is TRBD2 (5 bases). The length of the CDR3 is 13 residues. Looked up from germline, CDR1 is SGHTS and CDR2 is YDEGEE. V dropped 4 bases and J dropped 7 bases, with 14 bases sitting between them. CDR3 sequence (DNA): TGTGCCAGCAGCCCTAAGTATAGCGCGACCCAGTACTTC. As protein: CASSPKYSATQYF. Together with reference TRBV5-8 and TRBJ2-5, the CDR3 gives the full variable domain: EAGVTQSPTHLIKTRGQQATLRCSPISGHTSVYWYQQALGLGLQFLLWYDEGEERNRGNFPPRFSGRQFPNYSSELNVNALELEDSALYLCASSPKYSATQYFGPGTRLLVL.

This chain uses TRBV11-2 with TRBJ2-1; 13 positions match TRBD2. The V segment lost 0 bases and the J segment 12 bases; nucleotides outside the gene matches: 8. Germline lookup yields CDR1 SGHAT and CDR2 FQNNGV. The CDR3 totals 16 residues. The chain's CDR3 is CASSLEGGLAGHGQFF. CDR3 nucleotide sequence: TGTGCCAGCAGCTTAGAGGGGGGACTAGCGGGACATGGGCAGTTCTTC.

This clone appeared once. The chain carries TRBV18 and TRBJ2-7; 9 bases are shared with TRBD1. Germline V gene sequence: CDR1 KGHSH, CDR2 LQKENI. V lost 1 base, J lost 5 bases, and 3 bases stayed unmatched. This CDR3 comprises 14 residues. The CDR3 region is CASSPLGQGDEQYF. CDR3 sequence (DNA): TGTGCCAGCTCACCACTGGGACAGGGTGACGAGCAGTACTTC.

In DNA form, the CDR3 reads TGTGCCAGCAGTCTTGGACAGGTGGATCAGCCCCAGCATTTT. The encoded protein is CASSLGQVDQPQHF. This chain joins TRBV6-1 and TRBJ1-5, with 7 bases fitting TRBD1. Losses at the gene ends were 5 bases for V and 5 bases for J; bases not matched to a gene: 6. Per germline, CDR1 MNHNS and CDR2 SASEGT. CDR3 length: 14 amino acids.

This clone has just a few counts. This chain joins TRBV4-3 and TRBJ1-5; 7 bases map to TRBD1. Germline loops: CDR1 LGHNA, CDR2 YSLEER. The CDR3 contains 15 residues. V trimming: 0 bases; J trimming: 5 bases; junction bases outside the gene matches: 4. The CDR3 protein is CASSQDYTGDQPQHF. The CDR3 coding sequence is TGCGCCAGCAGCCAAGATTACACAGGGGATCAGCCCCAGCATTTT.

The CDR3 is CASSIPGVRELFF. The CDR3 region has the DNA TGTGCCAGTAGTATTCCAGGGGTCAGGGAGCTGTTTTTT. The genes are TRBV19 and TRBJ2-2; D may be TRBD1 (6 bases). Trimming pared 3 bases from V and 9 bases from J, leaving 11 bases between. This CDR3 is built from 13 residues. Germline values: CDR1 LNHDA, CDR2 SQIVND (reference sequence).

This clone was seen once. CDR3 sequence: CASSVGLAAIYYEQYF. The CDR3 DNA sequence: TGTGCCAGCAGCGTAGGACTAGCGGCAATCTACTACGAGCAGTACTTC. The rearrangement uses TRBV9 and TRBJ2-7; 9 bases are shared with TRBD2. Germline V lookup: CDR1 SGDLS, CDR2 YYNGEE. With V trimmed by 0 bases and J by 3 bases, 7 bases remained unmatched. The CDR3 is 16 residues long.

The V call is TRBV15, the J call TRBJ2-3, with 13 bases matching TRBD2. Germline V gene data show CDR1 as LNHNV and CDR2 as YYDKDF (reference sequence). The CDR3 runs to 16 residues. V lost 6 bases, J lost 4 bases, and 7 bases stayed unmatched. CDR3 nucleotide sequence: TGTGCCACCAGTCCGGGACTAGCGGGACGGGCAGATACGCAGTATTTT. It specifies CATSPGLAGRADTQYF.

In nucleotides, the CDR3 is TGTGCCAGCAGCTTAGTAGCGGGGAACACAGATACGCAGTATTTT. Amino acid sequence: CASSLVAGNTDTQYF. The chain recombines TRBV11-2 with TRBJ2-3, with TRBD2 identical over 8 bases. CDR3 length: 15 amino acids. After removal of 1 base from V and 2 bases from J, the junction contained 2 bases not matched to a gene. The V gene's germline CDR1 is SGHAT and CDR2 FQNNGV.